The 7 T cell receptor beta chains listed next were all sequenced from one sample in a study of blood T cells in healthy people across ages. The authors ran a second PCR of roughly 6 to 12 cycles using a sample-barcoded 5' primer and a J-beta primer mix. TCRdb re-analysed the 5' RACE reads in MiXCR, keeping a single row per CDR3 protein. The data contain about 1.8 million distinct CDR3 sequences, about 50% of them singletons. The sequenced sample was blood. Every receptor here comes from a woman between 40 and 55 years old in good health.

The chain couples TRBV25-1 to TRBJ1-2, with D possibly TRBD1 on 5 matching bases. Trimming pared 10 bases from V and 8 bases from J, leaving 20 bases between. Germline-derived CDR1 and CDR2 are MGHDK and SYGVNS. CDR3 length: 13 residues. The CDR3 DNA reads as TGTGCCACCACTGCCGGGGGGATCGGGGGCTACACCTTC. Translating it yields CATTAGGIGGYTF.

This clonotype occurred once. One end of the junction does not line up with germline, which may come from a read error. The J gene is TRBJ2-5, the V gene TRBV5-1; D unresolved. Germline V gene data show CDR1 as SGHRS and CDR2 as YFSETQ. The CDR3 has 14 amino acids. This chain's CDR3 is CAGSLSLRQETQYF. CDR3 DNA: TGCGCCGGCAGCTTGTCACTTCGCCAAGAGACCCAGTACTTC.

This clonotype showed up just a few times. The gene calls are TRBV7-2 and TRBJ2-6; no definite D call. The germline V and J ends were trimmed by 10 bases and 4 bases, with 14 bases remaining between them. The CDR3 consists of 14 residues. CDR1 and CDR2 (germline): SGHTA, FQGNSA. The CDR3 region has the DNA TGTGCCAACCGGCTGGGTTCAGGGGCCAACGTCCTGACTTTC. It encodes CANRLGSGANVLTF.

The rearrangement links TRBV11-2 to TRBJ2-5; 9 bases map to TRBD2. Germline V lookup: CDR1 SGHAT, CDR2 FQNNGV. V trimming: 5 bases; J trimming: 4 bases; junction bases outside the gene matches: 8. The CDR3 runs to 15 residues. The CDR3 reads CASSPSGTSLETQYF. The CDR3 DNA follows: TGTGCCAGCAGCCCCTCCGGGACTAGCTTAGAGACCCAGTACTTC.

V is TRBV4-1 and J is TRBJ1-4, with D tentatively TRBD1 (6 bases). The V gene lost 1 base and the J gene lost 3 bases, with 12 bases spanning the gap. This CDR3 is 16 amino acids long. The V gene's germline CDR1 is MGHRA and CDR2 YSYEKL. CDR3: CASSQVFRGPNEKLFF. CDR3 coding DNA: TGCGCCAGCAGCCAAGTATTCAGGGGCCCTAATGAAAAACTGTTTTTT.

Comment on this clonotype: A junction end diverges from the germline sequence, so it may reflect a read error. The chain carries TRBV6-2 or TRBV6-3 and TRBJ1-1; possibly TRBD1 for D (6 bases). The CDR3 extends over 15 amino acids. From germline, CDR1 is MNHEY and CDR2 SVGEGT. The CDR3 bases are TGTGCCAGCATTTACTGGACAGTCGGGGGCACTGAAGCTTTCTTT. This sequence encodes CASIYWTVGGTEAFF.

This chain joins TRBV13 and TRBJ2-1; weak D call: TRBD2 (5 bases). Germline-derived CDR1 and CDR2 are PRHDT and FYEKMQ (reference sequence). This CDR3 has 15 residues. Trimming left V 5 bases short and J 0 bases short, with 11 bases between. CDR3 bases: TGTGCCAGCAGCCATGGACTGAACTCCTACAATGAGCAGTTCTTC. The encoded protein is CASSHGLNSYNEQFF.